The sequence of this TCR beta chain was determined in a study of blood T cell repertoires in COVID-19. J was trimmed by 6 bases and V by 4 bases; bases with no gene match: 7. CDR1 is SNHLY, CDR2 FYNNEI, per germline. This CDR3 region has 15 residues. Authors' methods: Using reference gene primer amplification, nucleated cell counts were estimated. Data came from immunoSEQ multiplex PCR; TCRdb stores just in-frame clones and leaves some out. The V and J calls and clone size were taken over from that table, and D and trimming were inferred from the DNA. The data hold 80,000 to 95,000 clones, with approximately 83% observed a single time.

The origin of this receptor is a woman of 80 years or more with active or convalescent COVID-19. This chain connects TRBV2 to TRBJ2-2; 8 bases align to TRBD2. Sequenced material: peripheral blood. In DNA, the CDR3 is TGTGCCAGCAGTGGGGGACTAGTCGGCGCCGGGGAGCTGTTTTTT. Translation gives CASSGGLVGAGELFF.